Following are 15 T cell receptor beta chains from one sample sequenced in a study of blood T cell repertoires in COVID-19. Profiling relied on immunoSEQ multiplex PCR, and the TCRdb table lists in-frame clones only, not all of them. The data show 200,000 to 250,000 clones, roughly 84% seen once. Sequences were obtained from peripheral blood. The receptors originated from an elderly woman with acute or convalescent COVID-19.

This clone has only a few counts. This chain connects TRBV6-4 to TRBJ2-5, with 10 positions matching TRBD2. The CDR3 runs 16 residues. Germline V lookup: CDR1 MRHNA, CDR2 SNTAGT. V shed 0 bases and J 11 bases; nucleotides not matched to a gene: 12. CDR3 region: CASSDSKLAGLRWQYF. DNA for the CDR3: TGTGCCAGCAGTGACTCGAAACTAGCGGGGCTTAGGTGGCAGTACTTC.

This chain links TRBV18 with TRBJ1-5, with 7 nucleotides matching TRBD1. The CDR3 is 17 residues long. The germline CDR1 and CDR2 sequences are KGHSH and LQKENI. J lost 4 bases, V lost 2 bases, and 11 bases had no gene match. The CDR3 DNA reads TGTGCCAGCTCACCAACCTTCGGCGGACAGGCAAATCAGCCCCAGCATTTT. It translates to CASSPTFGGQANQPQHF.

Written as DNA, the CDR3 is TGTGCCAGCAGCTCCTCGGGAAAGAACACTGAAGCTTTCTTT. It encodes CASSSSGKNTEAFF. The chain carries TRBV11-2 and TRBJ1-1; D ambiguous. Germline loops: CDR1 SGHAT, CDR2 FQNNGV. CDR3 length: 14 amino acids. Trimming removed 4 bases from V and 1 base from J, with 10 bases in between.

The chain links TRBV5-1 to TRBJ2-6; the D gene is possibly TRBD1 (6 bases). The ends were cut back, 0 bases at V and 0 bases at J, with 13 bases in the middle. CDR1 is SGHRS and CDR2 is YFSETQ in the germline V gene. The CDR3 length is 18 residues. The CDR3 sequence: CASSLGDTFTSGANVLTF. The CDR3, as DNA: TGCGCCAGCAGCTTGGGGGACACATTTACCTCTGGGGCCAACGTCCTGACTTTC.

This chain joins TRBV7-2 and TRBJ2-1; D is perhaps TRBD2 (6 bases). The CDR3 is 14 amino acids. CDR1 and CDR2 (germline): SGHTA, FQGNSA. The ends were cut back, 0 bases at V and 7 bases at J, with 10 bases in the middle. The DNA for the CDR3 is TGTGCCAGCAGCTTAGCTTCGGGACTGAATGAGCAGTTCTTC. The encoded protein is CASSLASGLNEQFF.

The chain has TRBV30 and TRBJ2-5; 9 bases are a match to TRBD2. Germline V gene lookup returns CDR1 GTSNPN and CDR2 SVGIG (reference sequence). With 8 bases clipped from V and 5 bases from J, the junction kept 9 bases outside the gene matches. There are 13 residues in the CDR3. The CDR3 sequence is CARLAARGETQYF. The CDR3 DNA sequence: TGTGCCAGACTAGCGGCACGGGGGGAGACCCAGTACTTC.

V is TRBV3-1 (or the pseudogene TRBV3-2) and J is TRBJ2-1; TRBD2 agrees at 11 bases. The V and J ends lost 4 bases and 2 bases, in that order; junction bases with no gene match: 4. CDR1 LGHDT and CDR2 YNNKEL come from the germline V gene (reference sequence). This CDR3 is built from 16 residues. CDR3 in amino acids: CASSLASGGPYNEQFF. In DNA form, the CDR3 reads TGTGCCAGCAGCCTAGCTAGCGGGGGGCCCTACAATGAGCAGTTCTTC.

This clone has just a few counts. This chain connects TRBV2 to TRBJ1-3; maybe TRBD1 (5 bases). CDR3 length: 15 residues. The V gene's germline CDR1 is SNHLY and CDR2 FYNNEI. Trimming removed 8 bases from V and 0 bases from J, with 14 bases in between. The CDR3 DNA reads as TGTGCCAGCGGCAGGGCCCTGGGCTCTGGAAACACCATATATTTT. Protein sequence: CASGRALGSGNTIYF.

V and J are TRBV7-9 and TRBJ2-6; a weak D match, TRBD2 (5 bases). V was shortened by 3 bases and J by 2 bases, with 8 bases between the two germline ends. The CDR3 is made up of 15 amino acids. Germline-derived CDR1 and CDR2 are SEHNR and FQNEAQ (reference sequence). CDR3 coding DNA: TGTGCCAGCAGCTTCCCTAGCCCTGGGGCCAACGTCCTGACTTTC. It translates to CASSFPSPGANVLTF.

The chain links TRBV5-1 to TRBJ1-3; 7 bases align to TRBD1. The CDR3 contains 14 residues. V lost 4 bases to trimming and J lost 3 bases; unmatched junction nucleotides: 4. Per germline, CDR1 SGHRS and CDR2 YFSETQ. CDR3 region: CASSPGGDGNTIYF. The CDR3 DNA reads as TGCGCCAGCAGCCCAGGGGGAGATGGAAACACCATATATTTT.

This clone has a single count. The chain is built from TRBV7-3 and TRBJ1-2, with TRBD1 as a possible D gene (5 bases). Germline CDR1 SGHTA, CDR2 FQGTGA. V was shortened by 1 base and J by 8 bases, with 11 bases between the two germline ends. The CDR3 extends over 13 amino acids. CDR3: CASSLRGGEGYTF. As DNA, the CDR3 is TGTGCCAGCAGCTTAAGGGGCGGTGAAGGCTACACCTTC.

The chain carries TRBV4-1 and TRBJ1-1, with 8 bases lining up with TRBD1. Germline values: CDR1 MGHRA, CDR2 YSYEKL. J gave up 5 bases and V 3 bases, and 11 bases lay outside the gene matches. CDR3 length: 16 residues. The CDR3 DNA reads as TGCGCCAGCAGCCAGAACAGGGGGAACAGGAGAACTGAAGCTTTCTTT. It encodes CASSQNRGNRRTEAFF.

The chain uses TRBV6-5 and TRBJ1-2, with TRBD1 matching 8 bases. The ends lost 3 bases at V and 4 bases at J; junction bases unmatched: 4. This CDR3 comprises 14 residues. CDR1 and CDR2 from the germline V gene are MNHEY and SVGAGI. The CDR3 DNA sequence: TGTGCCAGCAGTTATTCGGGACAGGTCTATGGCTACACCTTC. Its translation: CASSYSGQVYGYTF.

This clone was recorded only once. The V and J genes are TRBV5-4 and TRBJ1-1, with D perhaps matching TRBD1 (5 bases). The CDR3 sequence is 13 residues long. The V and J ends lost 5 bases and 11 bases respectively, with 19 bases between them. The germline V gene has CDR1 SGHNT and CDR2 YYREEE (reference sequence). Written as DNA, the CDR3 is TGTGCCAGCAGTCCCGAAGGTCGGGGGTTGGCTTTCTTT. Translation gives CASSPEGRGLAFF.

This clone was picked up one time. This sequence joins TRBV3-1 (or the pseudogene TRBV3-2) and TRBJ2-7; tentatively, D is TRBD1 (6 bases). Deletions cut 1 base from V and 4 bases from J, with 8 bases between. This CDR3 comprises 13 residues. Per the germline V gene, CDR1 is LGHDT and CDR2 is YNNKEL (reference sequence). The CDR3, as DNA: TGTGCCAGCAGCCAAGTCAGGGGATACGAGCAGTACTTC. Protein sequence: CASSQVRGYEQYF.